The sequence of this T cell receptor beta chain was determined in a study of blood T cell repertoires in COVID-19. About the study: Collection of acute and convalescent COVID-19 samples took place in the United States, Italy and Spain. PBMCs, B-cell-depleted T cells, or T cells provided the cDNA or gDNA that made up the material.

In the authors' workflow: Counts of nucleated cells, estimated from reference gene primer amplification, were obtained. Measured with immunoSEQ multiplex PCR; TCRdb has only the in-frame clones, and not every one. V and J calls and clone size are copied from that table; D and trimming were computed from the DNA. Found here are more than 200,000 clones, nearly 90% of them singletons; the top ten hold about 3%. This CDR3 has 12 residues. Per the germline V gene, CDR1 is SQVTM and CDR2 is ANQGSEA. With 7 bases clipped from V and 7 bases from J, the junction kept 7 bases outside the gene matches. This TCR came from a man aged 18 to 35 with active or convalescent COVID-19. The gene calls are TRBV29-1 and TRBJ2-1, with 7 bases lining up with TRBD1. The sample comprised peripheral blood. The CDR3 sequence: CSAPTGRNEQFF. CDR3 nucleotide sequence: TGCAGCGCTCCGACAGGGCGGAATGAGCAGTTCTTC.